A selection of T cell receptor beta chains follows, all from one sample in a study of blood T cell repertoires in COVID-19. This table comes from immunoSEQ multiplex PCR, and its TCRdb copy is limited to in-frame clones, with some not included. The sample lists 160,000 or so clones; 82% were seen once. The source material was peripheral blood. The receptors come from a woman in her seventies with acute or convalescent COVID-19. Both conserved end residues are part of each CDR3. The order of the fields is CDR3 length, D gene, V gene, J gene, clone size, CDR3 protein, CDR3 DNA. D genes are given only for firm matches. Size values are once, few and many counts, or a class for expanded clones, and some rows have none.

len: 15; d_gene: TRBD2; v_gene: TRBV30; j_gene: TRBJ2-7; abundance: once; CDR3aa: CAWSVLSGRVNEQYF; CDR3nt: TGTGCCTGGAGTGTACTGAGCGGGAGGGTCAACGAGCAGTACTTC
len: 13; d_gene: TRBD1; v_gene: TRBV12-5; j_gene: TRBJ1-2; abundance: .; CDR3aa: CASGRDSDYGYTF; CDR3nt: TGTGCTAGTGGAAGGGACAGTGACTATGGCTACACCTTC
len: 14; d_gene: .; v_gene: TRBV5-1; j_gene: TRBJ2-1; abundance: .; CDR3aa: CASSPSGGYNEQFF; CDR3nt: TGCGCCAGCAGCCCTAGTGGGGGGTACAATGAGCAGTTCTTC
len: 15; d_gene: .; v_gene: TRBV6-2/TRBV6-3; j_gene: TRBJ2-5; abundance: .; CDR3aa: CASSSWSSPQETQYF; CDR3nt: TGTGCCAGCAGCTCCTGGAGCAGTCCTCAGGAGACCCAGTACTTC
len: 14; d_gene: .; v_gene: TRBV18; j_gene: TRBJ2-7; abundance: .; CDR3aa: CASSPRTESYEQYF; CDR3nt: TGTGCCAGCTCACCAAGGACAGAATCCTACGAGCAGTACTTC
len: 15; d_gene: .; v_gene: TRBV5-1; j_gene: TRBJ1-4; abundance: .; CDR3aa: CASSLGQGSNEKLFF; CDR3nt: TGCGCCAGCAGCTTGGGCCAGGGGTCTAATGAAAAACTGTTTTTT
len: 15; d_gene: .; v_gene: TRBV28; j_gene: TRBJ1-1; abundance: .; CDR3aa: CASRPHRDTNTEAFF; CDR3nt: TGTGCCAGCAGACCACACCGGGACACGAACACTGAAGCTTTCTTT
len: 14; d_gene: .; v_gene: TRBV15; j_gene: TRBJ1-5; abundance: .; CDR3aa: CATSRDFGNQPQHF; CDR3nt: TGTGCCACCAGCAGGGACTTCGGCAATCAGCCCCAGCATTTT
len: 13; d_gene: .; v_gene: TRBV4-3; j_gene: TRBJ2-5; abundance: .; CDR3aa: CASSQEPKGAQYF; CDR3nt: TGCGCCAGCAGCCAAGAACCAAAAGGAGCCCAGTACTTC
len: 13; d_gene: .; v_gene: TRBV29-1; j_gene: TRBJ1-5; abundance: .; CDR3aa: CSVVTGYDQPQHF; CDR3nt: TGCAGCGTTGTGACAGGTTACGATCAGCCCCAGCATTTT
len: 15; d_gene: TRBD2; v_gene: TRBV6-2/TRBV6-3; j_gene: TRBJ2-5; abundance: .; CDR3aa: CASSLAGVRGETQYF; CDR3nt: TGTGCCAGCAGTCTAGCGGGAGTGAGGGGAGAGACCCAGTACTTC
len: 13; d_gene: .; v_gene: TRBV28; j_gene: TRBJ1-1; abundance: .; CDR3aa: CASSFASNTEAFF; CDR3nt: TGTGCCAGCAGTTTTGCGTCGAACACTGAAGCTTTCTTT
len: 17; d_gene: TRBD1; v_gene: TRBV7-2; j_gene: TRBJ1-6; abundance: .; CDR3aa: CASSSPGQGIYNSPLHF; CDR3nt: TGTGCCAGCAGCTCACCGGGACAGGGGATTTATAATTCACCCCTCCACTTT
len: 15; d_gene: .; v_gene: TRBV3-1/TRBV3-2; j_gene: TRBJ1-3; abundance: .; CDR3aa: CASSQGRLGGNTIYF; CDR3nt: TGTGCCAGCAGCCAAGGTCGTCTAGGAGGAAACACCATATATTTT
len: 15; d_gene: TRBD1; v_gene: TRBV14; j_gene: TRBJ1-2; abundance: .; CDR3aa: CASSLTGTGSYGYTF; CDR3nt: TGTGCCAGCAGCCTCACCGGGACAGGGAGCTATGGCTACACCTTC
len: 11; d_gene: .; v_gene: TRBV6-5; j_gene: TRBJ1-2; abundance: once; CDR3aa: CASTTGYGYTF; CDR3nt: TGTGCCAGTACGACAGGCTATGGCTACACCTTC
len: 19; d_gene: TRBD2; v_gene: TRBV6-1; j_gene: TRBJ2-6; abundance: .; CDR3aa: CASSAYGGGRSPGANVLTF; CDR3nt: TGTGCCAGCAGTGCCTATGGGGGCGGGAGGAGTCCTGGGGCCAACGTCCTGACTTTC
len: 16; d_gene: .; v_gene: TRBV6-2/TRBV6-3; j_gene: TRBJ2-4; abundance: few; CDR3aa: CASSYGQRLAKNIQYF; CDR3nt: TGTGCCAGCAGTTACGGGCAGCGGCTAGCCAAAAACATTCAGTACTTC
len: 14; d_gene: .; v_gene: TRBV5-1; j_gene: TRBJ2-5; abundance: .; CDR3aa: CASGLDYRGGTQYF; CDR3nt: TGCGCCAGCGGCTTGGATTACAGAGGGGGGACCCAGTACTTC
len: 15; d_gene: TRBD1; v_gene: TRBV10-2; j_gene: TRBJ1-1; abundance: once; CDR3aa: CASSETAGGYTEAFF; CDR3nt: TGCGCCAGCAGTGAAACCGCAGGGGGTTACACTGAAGCTTTCTTT
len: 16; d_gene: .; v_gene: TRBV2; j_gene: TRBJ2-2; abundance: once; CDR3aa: CASTVYRPPNTGELFF; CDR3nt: TGTGCCAGCACCGTATACAGGCCCCCGAACACCGGGGAGCTGTTTTTT
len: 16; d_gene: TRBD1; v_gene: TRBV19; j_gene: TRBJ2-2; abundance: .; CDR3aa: CASSMGDRVGTGELFF; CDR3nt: TGTGCCAGTAGTATGGGAGACAGGGTTGGCACCGGGGAGCTGTTTTTT
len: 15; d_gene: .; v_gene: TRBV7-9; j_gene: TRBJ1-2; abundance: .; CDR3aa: CASSLPVRSGRGYTF; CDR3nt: TGTGCCAGCAGCTTGCCCGTAAGAAGTGGCCGTGGCTACACCTTC
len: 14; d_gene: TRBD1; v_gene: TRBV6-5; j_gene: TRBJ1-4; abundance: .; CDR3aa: CASKTGGAYEKLFF; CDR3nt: TGTGCCAGCAAGACAGGGGGCGCTTATGAAAAACTGTTTTTT
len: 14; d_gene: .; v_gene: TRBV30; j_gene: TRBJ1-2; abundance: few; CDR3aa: CAWSVFDRYYGYTF; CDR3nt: TGTGCCTGGAGTGTATTTGACAGATACTATGGCTACACCTTC
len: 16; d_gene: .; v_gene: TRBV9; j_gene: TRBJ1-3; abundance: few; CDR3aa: CASSVGQFNSGNTIYF; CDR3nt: TGTGCCAGCAGCGTAGGACAGTTCAACTCTGGAAACACCATATATTTT
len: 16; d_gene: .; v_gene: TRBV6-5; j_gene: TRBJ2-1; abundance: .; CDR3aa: CASSYPQVTAYNEQFF; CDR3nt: TGTGCCAGCAGTTACCCCCAGGTGACCGCCTACAATGAGCAGTTCTTC
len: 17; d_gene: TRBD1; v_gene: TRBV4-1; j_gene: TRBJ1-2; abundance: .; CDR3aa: CASSQGVPGQGDYGYTF; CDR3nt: TGCGCCAGCAGCCAAGGGGTGCCGGGACAGGGGGACTATGGCTACACCTTC
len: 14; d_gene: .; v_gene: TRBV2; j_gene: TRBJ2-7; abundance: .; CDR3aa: CASSEWYSPYEQYF; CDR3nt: TGTGCCAGCAGTGAATGGTACAGTCCCTACGAGCAGTACTTC